The text below deals with one TCR beta chain. Its antigen is currently unknown. This CDR3 contains 13 residues. Trimming at V came to 0 bases and at J to 3 bases, leaving 1 base not matched to a gene. Germline assignment: CDR1 DFQATT and CDR2 SNEGSKA (reference sequence). Patients selected for sequencing had displayed CD8+CD57+ cell expansion by flow cytometry. Genomic DNA acted as the template from which TCR beta VDJ combination and CDR3 sequence profiling were carried out. TCRdb analysed the reads with MiXCR anew, one entry per CDR3 protein. The table shows 17,000 or so distinct CDR3 sequences, with approximately 40% occurring only once. The data belong to a study of CD8+CD57+ T cells in acquired aplastic anemia. Study findings and constraints: CD8+ Simpson's diversity in patients was not significantly different from that in controls. CD8+CD57+ cells (from patients) displayed lower diversity than the total CD4+ and CD8+ pools did.

This TCR came from a human donor with aplastic anemia. This chain joins TRBV20-1 and TRBJ2-7; 8 bases align to TRBD1. The specimen sequenced was CD8+CD57+ T cells sorted from PBMCs. Subset given: bead-enriched CD8+CD57+ effector memory T cells from SAA patients. The CDR3 is CSAREDRDYEQYF. In nucleotides, the CDR3 is TGCAGTGCTAGAGAGGACAGGGACTACGAGCAGTACTTC.